These 5 T cell receptor beta chains came from one sample sequenced in a study of CD8 T cells in ankylosing spondylitis. TCRdb re-analysed the 5' RACE reads in MiXCR, keeping a single row per CDR3 protein. Found here are approximately 220,000 distinct CDR3 sequences, roughly 24% of them singletons; the top ten hold 5% to 8%. The sample was blood, either unsorted or a sorted T cell fraction (not recorded which). Receptors originate from a male donor with ankylosing spondylitis or in good health (not recorded which).

This clonotype showed up many times. J is TRBJ2-5 and V is TRBV10-3; tentative D call: TRBD1 (6 bases). V was cut by 4 bases and J by 2 bases, with 14 bases left in between. Looked up from germline, CDR1 is ENHRY and CDR2 is SYGVKD. The length of the CDR3 is 15 residues. DNA of the CDR3: TGTGCCATCAGTGCCACCGGACAGTCACAAGAGACCCAGTACTTC. This sequence encodes CAISATGQSQETQYF.

The chain links TRBV29-1 to TRBJ2-5, with 8 bases that match TRBD1. After removal of 7 bases from V and 7 bases from J, the junction contained 14 bases not matched to a gene. CDR3 size: 14 residues. In germline, CDR1 is SQVTM, CDR2 ANQGSEA. The CDR3 protein is CSAALAGGSGTQYF. CDR3 DNA sequence: TGCAGCGCCGCGTTGGCAGGGGGCTCCGGGACCCAGTACTTC.

CDR3 sequence (DNA): TGCAGTGCTGGCGCCGGGACCCCCTACAATGAGCAGTTCTTC. It translates to CSAGAGTPYNEQFF. This rearrangement joins TRBV20-1 to TRBJ2-1; D assignment may be TRBD1 or TRBD2 (5 bases each). Germline assignment: CDR1 DFQATT and CDR2 SNEGSKA (reference sequence). CDR3 length equals 14 residues. Between the trimmed V and J ends, which lost 5 bases and 2 bases, there was a span of 13 bases.

This clonotype was found many times. J is TRBJ2-3 and V is TRBV29-1; 7 nucleotides agree with TRBD2. Trimming removed 8 bases from V and 3 bases from J; junction bases left unmatched: 11. The germline CDR1 and CDR2 sequences are SQVTM and ANQGSEA. The CDR3 runs to 14 residues. CDR3 nucleotide sequence: TGCAGCCTGGAAGGCGGGAGAGGTACAGATACGCAGTATTTT. It specifies CSLEGGRGTDTQYF.

This clonotype was seen a few times. The rearrangement uses TRBV10-3 and TRBJ2-7; 13 bases match TRBD2. With V trimmed by 4 bases and J by 3 bases, 3 bases remained unmatched. Germline V gene lookup returns CDR1 ENHRY and CDR2 SYGVKD. The CDR3 extends over 15 amino acids. CDR3 DNA: TGTGCCATCAGTGCGACTAGCGGGAGGTTCTACGAGCAGTACTTC. Amino acids: CAISATSGRFYEQYF.